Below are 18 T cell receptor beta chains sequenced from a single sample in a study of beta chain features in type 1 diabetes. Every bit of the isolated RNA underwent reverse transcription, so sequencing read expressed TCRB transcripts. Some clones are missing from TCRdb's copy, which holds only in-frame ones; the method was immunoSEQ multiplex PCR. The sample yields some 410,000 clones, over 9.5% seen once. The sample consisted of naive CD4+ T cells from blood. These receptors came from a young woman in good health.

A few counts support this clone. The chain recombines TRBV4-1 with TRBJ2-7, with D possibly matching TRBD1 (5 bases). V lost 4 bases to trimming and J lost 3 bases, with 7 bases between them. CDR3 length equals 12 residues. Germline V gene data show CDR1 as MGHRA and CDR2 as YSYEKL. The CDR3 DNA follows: TGCGCCAGCAGCCCCCAGGGCTACGAGCAGTACGTC. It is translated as CASSPQGYEQYV.

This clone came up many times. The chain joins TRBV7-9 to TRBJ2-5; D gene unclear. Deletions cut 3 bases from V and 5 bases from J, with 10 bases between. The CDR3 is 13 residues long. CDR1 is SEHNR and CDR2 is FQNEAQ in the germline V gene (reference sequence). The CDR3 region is CASSFYSTETQYF. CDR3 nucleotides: TGTGCCAGCAGCTTTTATAGCACGGAGACCCAGTACTTC.

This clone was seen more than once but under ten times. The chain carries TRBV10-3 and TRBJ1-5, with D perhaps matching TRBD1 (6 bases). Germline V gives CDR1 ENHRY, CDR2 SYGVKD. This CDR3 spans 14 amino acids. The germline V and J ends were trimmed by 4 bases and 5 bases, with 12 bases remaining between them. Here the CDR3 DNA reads TGTGCCATCAGTGTGGGGGGGCTGGATCAGCCCCAGCATTTT. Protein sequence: CAISVGGLDQPQHF.

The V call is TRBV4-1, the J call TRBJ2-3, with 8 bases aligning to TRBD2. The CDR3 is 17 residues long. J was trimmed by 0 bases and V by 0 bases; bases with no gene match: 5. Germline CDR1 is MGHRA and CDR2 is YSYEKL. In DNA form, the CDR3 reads TGCGCCAGCAGCCAAGATGGCGGGGGGCCTAGCACAGATACGCAGTATTTT. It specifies CASSQDGGGPSTDTQYF.

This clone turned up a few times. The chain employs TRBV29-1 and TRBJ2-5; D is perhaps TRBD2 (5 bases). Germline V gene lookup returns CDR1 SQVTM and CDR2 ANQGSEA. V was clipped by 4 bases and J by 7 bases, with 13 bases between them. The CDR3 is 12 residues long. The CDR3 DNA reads TGCAGCGTTGGGCCGGGCGGAGGGACCCAGTACTTC. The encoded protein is CSVGPGGGTQYF.

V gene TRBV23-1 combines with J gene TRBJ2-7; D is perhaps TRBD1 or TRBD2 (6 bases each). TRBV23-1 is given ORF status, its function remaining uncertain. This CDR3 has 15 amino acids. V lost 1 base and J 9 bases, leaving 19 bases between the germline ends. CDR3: CASSQWPTGAWGQYV. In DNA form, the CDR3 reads TGCGCCAGCAGTCAATGGCCCACGGGGGCCTGGGGGCAGTACGTC.

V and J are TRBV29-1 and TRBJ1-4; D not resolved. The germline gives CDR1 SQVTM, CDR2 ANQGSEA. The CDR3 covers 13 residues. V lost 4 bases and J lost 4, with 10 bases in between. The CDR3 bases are TGCAGCGTTGTATCGCCGATTAATGAAAAACTGTTTTTT. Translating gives CSVVSPINEKLFF.

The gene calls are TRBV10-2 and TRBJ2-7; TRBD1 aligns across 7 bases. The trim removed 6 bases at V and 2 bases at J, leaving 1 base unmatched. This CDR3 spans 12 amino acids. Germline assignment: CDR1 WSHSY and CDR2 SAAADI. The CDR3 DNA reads TGCGCCAGCAGCGACAGGGCCTACGAGCAGTACGTC. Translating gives CASSDRAYEQYV.

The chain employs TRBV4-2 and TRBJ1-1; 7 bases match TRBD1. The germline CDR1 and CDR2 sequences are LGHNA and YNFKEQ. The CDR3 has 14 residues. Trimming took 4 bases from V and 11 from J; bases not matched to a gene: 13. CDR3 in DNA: TGTGCCAGCAGCCTAACGACAGGGTCCGATGGGGCTTTCTTT. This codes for CASSLTTGSDGAFF.

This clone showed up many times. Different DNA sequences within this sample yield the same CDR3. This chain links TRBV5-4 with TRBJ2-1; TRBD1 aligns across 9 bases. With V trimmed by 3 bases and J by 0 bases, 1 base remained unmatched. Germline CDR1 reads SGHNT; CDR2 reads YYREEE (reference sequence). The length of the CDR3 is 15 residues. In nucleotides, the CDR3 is TGTGCCAGCAGCTCGACAGGGGGCTCCTACAATGAGCAGTTCTTC. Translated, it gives CASSSTGGSYNEQFF.

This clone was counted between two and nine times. CDR3 residues: CASSESGFWANSPLHF. In DNA form, the CDR3 reads TGTGCCAGCAGTGAATCGGGGTTCTGGGCCAATTCACCCCTCCACTTT. The chain joins TRBV25-1 to TRBJ1-6; D is uncertain. With 1 base removed from V and 7 bases from J, the gap between germline ends came to 14 bases. The length of the CDR3 is 16 residues. Germline CDR1 and CDR2: MGHDK and SYGVNS. Filled out from reference TRBV25-1 and TRBJ1-6, the complete variable domain reads EADIYQTPRYLVIGTGKKITLECSQTMGHDKMYWYQQDPGMELHLIHYSYGVNSTEKGDLSSESTVSRIRTEHFPLTLESARPSHTSQYLCASSESGFWANSPLHFGNGTRLTVT.

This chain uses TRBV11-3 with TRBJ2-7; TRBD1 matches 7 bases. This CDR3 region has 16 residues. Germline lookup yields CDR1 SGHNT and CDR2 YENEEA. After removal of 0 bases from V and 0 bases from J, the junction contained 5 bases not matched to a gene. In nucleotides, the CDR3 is TGTGCCAGCAGCTTAGAAGGACAGGCGGGCTCCTACGAGCAGTACTTC. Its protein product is CASSLEGQAGSYEQYF.

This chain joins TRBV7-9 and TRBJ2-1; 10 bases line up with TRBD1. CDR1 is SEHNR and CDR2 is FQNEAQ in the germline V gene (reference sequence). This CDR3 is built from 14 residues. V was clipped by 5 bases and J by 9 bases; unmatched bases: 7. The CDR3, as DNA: TGTGCCAGCAGCCCCGGGACAGGGGTCGGTGAGCAGTTCTTC. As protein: CASSPGTGVGEQFF.

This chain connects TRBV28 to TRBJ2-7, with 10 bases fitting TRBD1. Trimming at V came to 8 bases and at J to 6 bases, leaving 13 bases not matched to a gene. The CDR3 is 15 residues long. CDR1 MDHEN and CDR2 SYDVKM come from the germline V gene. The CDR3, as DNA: TGTGCCAGCGGGGGTCCGGGACAGGGGAAGGGCGAGCAGTACTTC. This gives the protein CASGGPGQGKGEQYF.

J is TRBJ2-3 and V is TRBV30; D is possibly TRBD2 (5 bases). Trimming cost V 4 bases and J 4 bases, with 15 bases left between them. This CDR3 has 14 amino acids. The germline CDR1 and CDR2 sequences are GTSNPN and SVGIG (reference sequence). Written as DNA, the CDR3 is TGTGCCTGGACACTCGCTTTCGGGGCAGATACGCAGTATTTT. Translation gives CAWTLAFGADTQYF.

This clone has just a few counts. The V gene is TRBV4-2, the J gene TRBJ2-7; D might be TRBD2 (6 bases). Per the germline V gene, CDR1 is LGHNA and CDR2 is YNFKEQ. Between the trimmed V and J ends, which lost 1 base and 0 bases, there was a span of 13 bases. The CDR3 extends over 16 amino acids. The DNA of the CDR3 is TGTGCCAGCAGCCAAGTTGCCCGGGAGAACTCCTACGAGCAGTACTTC. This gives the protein CASSQVARENSYEQYF.

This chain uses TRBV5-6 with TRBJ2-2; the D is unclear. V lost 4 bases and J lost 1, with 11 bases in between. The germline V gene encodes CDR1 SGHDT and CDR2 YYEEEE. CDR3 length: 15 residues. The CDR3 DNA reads TGTGCCAGCAGCGCCAGGACGGTGAACACCGGGGAGCTGTTTTTT. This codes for CASSARTVNTGELFF.

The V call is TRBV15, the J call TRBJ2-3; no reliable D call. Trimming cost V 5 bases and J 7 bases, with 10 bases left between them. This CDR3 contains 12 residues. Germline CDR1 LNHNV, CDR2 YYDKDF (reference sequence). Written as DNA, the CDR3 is TGTGCCACCAGCGGCTTTGCGCATACGCAGTATTTT. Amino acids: CATSGFAHTQYF. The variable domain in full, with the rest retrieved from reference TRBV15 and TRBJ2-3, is DAMVIQNPRYQVTQFGKPVTLSCSQTLNHNVMYWYQQKSSQAPKLLFHYYDKDFNNEADTPDNFQSRRPNTSFCFLDIRSPGLGDTAMYLCATSGFAHTQYFGPGTRLTVL.